The next 7 T cell receptor beta chains were all read from a single sample in a study of blood T cell repertoires in COVID-19. Clones were sequenced by immunoSEQ multiplex PCR, and TCRdb holds only the in-frame ones, with some missing. Among approximately 310,000 clones listed, about nine tenths were seen once. The specimen was peripheral blood. The receptors were gathered from a man aged 50 or older with active or convalescent COVID-19.

As regards this clone: The germline gene is not matched at one end of the junction; a read error may be the cause. The chain recombines TRBV7-7 with TRBJ2-3; 8 positions match TRBD2. The CDR3 length is 16 residues. Germline lookup yields CDR1 SSHAT and CDR2 FNYEAQ (reference sequence). The CDR3 sequence: CASSPLSGTSEDTQYF. The CDR3 nucleotides are TGTGCTAGCAGCCCCCTTTCCGGGACTAGTGAGGATACGCAGTATTTT.

The rearrangement joins TRBV28 to TRBJ1-2, with 7 bases matching TRBD1. The V gene's germline CDR1 is MDHEN and CDR2 SYDVKM. V trimming: 6 bases; J trimming: 7 bases; junction bases outside the gene matches: 8. This CDR3 spans 13 amino acids. For the CDR3, the DNA is TGTGCCAGCAGCTACAGGGGTTGGAGTGGCTACACCTTC. Amino acid sequence: CASSYRGWSGYTF.

This chain connects TRBV7-2 to TRBJ2-1; D ambiguous. The CDR3 has 16 residues. Germline V gene sequence: CDR1 SGHTA, CDR2 FQGNSA. Trimming left V 6 bases short and J 0 bases short, with 15 bases between. The CDR3 protein is CASSQTVIHSYNEQFF. CDR3 nucleotide sequence: TGTGCCAGCAGTCAAACGGTTATCCACTCCTACAATGAGCAGTTCTTC. The variable domain in full, completed from reference TRBV7-2 and TRBJ2-1, reads GAGVSQSPSNKVTEKGKDVELRCDPISGHTALYWYRQSLGQGLEFLIYFQGNSAPDKSGLPSDRFSAERTGGSVSTLTIQRTQQEDSAVYLCASSQTVIHSYNEQFFGPGTRLTVL.

CDR3 residues: CASSIDRGSSYEQYF. In DNA form, the CDR3 reads TGTGCCAGTAGTATCGACAGGGGGAGCTCCTACGAGCAGTACTTC. This chain joins TRBV19 and TRBJ2-7; 9 bases are a match to TRBD1. CDR1 and CDR2 (germline): LNHDA, SQIVND (reference sequence). The CDR3 runs 15 residues. J gave up 0 bases and V 3 bases, and 3 bases lay outside the gene matches.

The V call is TRBV28, the J call TRBJ2-2; 7 nucleotides match TRBD2. With 2 bases clipped from V and 4 bases from J, the junction kept 4 bases outside the gene matches. Germline loops: CDR1 MDHEN, CDR2 SYDVKM. This CDR3 has 15 residues. Written as DNA, the CDR3 is TGTGCCAGCAGTTTACACGGCGGGGGCACCGGGGAGCTGTTTTTT. Protein: CASSLHGGGTGELFF.

V and J are TRBV7-8 and TRBJ1-6; 7 positions match TRBD1. Germline CDR1 reads SGHVS; CDR2 reads FQNEAQ. The CDR3 extends over 16 amino acids. The ends lost 1 base at V and 8 bases at J; junction bases unmatched: 8. The CDR3 region is CASSLVGQALDSPLHF. CDR3 nucleotides: TGTGCCAGCAGCTTAGTAGGACAGGCACTCGATTCACCCCTCCACTTT.

This clone came up once. This sequence joins TRBV28 and TRBJ1-5, with 7 bases that match TRBD1. The CDR3 runs to 15 residues. Germline CDR1 reads MDHEN; CDR2 reads SYDVKM. The ends lost 6 bases at V and 5 bases at J; junction bases unmatched: 10. CDR3 sequence reads: CASSSHRDSYQPQHF. In nucleotides, the CDR3 is TGTGCCAGCAGCTCCCACCGGGACAGCTATCAGCCCCAGCATTTT.